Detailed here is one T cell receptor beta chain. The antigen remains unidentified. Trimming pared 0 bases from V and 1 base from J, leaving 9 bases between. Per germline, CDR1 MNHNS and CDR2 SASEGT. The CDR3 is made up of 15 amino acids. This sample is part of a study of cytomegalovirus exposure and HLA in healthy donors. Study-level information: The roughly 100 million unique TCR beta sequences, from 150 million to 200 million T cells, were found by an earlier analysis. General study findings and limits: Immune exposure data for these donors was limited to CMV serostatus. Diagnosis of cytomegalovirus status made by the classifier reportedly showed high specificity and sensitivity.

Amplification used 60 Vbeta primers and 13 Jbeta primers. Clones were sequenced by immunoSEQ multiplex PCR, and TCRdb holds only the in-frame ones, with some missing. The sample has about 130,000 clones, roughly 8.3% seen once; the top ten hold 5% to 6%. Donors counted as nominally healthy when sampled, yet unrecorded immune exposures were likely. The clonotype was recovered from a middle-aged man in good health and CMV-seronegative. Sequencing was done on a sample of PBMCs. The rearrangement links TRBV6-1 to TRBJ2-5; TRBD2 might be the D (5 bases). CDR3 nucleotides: TGTGCCAGCAGTGAAGCTCACGGGATCCAAGAGACCCAGTACTTC. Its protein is CASSEAHGIQETQYF.